This note documents a single T cell receptor (beta chain) sequence. The length of the CDR3 is 13 residues. Trimming removed 4 bases at V and 4 bases at J, with 12 bases between. Germline loops: CDR1 SGHKS, CDR2 YYEKEE (reference sequence). The data stem from a study of blood T cell repertoires in COVID-19. How the authors handled the data: Cell counts per sample came from amplifying reference gene primers. Repertoires were generated with immunoSEQ multiplex PCR, while TCRdb's copy carries only in-frame clones and drops some. That table furnishes V, J and clone size, whereas the DNA furnished D and trimming. The sample records over 95,000 clones, 84% being singletons.

This receptor was obtained from a woman in her fifties or sixties with acute or convalescent COVID-19. The chain is built from TRBV5-5 and TRBJ2-7; perhaps TRBD1 as D (6 bases). The material sequenced was peripheral blood. The CDR3 DNA sequence: TGTGCCAGCAGCGTCACAGGGAATTACGAGCAGTACTTC. Amino acid sequence: CASSVTGNYEQYF. The whole variable domain, remainder taken from reference TRBV5-5 and TRBJ2-7, is DAGVTQSPTHLIKTRGQQVTLRCSPISGHKSVSWYQQVLGQGPQFIFQYYEKEERGRGNFPDRFSARQFPNYSSELNVNALLLGDSALYLCASSVTGNYEQYFGPGTRLTVT.